This TCR beta chain is from a study of CD8+ T cells in alopecia areata. Study-level background: Tofacitinib was taken orally by treated patients, and the dose was 5 to 10 mg twice daily.

Individuals with alopecia areata gave both lesional scalp punch biopsies and peripheral blood for collection. Study-wide points: TCR sharing was clearer in mice than between patients, perhaps partly owing to patient HLA diversity.

A few counts support this clone. The antigen remains unidentified. At one end the junction does not follow the germline gene, possibly because of a read error. Investigators isolated RNA and reverse transcribed it into cDNA to act as the sequencing template. The data were produced by immunoSEQ multiplex PCR, yet TCRdb's version contains in-frame clones alone and is incomplete. Here the sample spans more than 85,000 clones, 40% to 45% being singletons. The TCR originated in a human donor with alopecia areata. The sequenced material came from CD4+ T cells sorted from blood.

The CDR3 protein is CSVKDTSGDTQYF. The CDR3 region has the DNA TGCAGCGTTAAAGACACCTCCGGAGATACGCAGTATTTT. The chain is built from TRBV29-1 and TRBJ2-3; no clear D. Germline assignment: CDR1 SQVTM and CDR2 ANQGSEA. This CDR3 has 13 residues.